Listed below are T cell receptor beta chains from one sample, sequenced in a study of blood T cell repertoires in COVID-19. Clones were read by immunoSEQ multiplex PCR, and TCRdb kept only the in-frame ones, dropping some. The repertoire holds more than 75,000 clones, roughly 80% seen once, with roughly 15% in the top ten. The sequencing sample was made of peripheral blood. The origin of the receptors is a woman older than 75 with active or convalescent COVID-19. Each CDR3 is given with its conserved first and last residue. A D gene is named only where the DNA matches it firmly. A clone size is listed for some rows: how often the clone was seen (once, few, many), or a class if it is expanded.

V gene	D gene	clone size	J gene	CDR3 protein	CDR3 DNA
TRBV7-8	TRBD1	once	TRBJ1-5	CASSLDRGPNQPQHF	TGTGCCAGCAGCCTGGACAGGGGCCCTAATCAGCCCCAGCATTTT
TRBV6-5	TRBD2	few	TRBJ2-5	CASSYDLGLAAETQYF	TGTGCCAGCAGTTACGACCTGGGACTAGCGGCAGAGACCCAGTACTTC
TRBV28	NA	NA	TRBJ1-2	CASSKGQLDGYTF	TGTGCCAGCAGCAAAGGACAGCTTGACGGCTACACCTTC
TRBV30	NA	NA	TRBJ1-3	CAWSVGRAGNTIYF	TGTGCCTGGAGTGTAGGGAGGGCTGGAAACACCATATATTTT
TRBV18	TRBD1	few	TRBJ1-6	CASSPGTGTGRPYSPLHF	TGTGCCAGCTCACCAGGGACAGGGACGGGGAGACCTTATTCACCCCTCCACTTT
TRBV7-9	TRBD2	few	TRBJ2-7	CASSYSGNPWQQYF	TGTGCCAGCAGTTATAGCGGGAACCCGTGGCAGCAGTACTTC
TRBV7-3	TRBD2	few	TRBJ2-1	CASSLSGGPYNEQFF	TGTGCCAGCAGCTTGAGCGGGGGACCTTACAATGAGCAGTTCTTC
TRBV10-3	NA	NA	TRBJ2-1	CAISESSGNEQFF	TGTGCCATCAGTGAGTCATCGGGGAATGAGCAGTTCTTC
TRBV18	NA	NA	TRBJ2-7	CASSPPSTTNYEQYF	TGTGCCAGCTCACCACCCTCGACAACGAACTACGAGCAGTACTTC
TRBV3-1/TRBV3-2	NA	NA	TRBJ1-1	CASSQNLRGRGTEAFF	TGTGCCAGCAGCCAAAACCTCAGGGGAAGGGGCACTGAAGCTTTCTTT
TRBV7-9	NA	NA	TRBJ1-1	CASSSVNTEAFF	TGTGCCAGCAGCTCAGTGAACACTGAAGCTTTCTTT
TRBV18	NA	NA	TRBJ1-1	CASSPMGGGETEAFF	TGTGCCAGCTCACCAATGGGGGGAGGAGAGACTGAAGCTTTCTTT
TRBV29-1	NA	NA	TRBJ2-1	CSVVAGVPYNEQFF	TGCAGCGTTGTTGCAGGGGTCCCCTACAATGAGCAGTTCTTC
TRBV2	TRBD1	NA	TRBJ2-3	CASSEAGTGRTDTQYF	TGTGCCAGCAGTGAAGCGGGGACAGGGCGCACAGATACGCAGTATTTT
TRBV5-1	TRBD2	NA	TRBJ2-1	CASSLEGGLANEQFF	TGCGCCAGCAGCTTGGAAGGTGGACTAGCGAATGAGCAGTTCTTC
TRBV11-2	NA	NA	TRBJ2-3	CASSLGQLSTDTQYF	TGTGCCAGCAGCTTAGGACAGCTTAGCACAGATACGCAGTATTTT
TRBV11-2	NA	NA	TRBJ1-1	CASSLNRADTEAFF	TGTGCCAGCAGCTTAAACAGGGCGGACACTGAAGCTTTCTTT
TRBV19	TRBD1	NA	TRBJ1-2	CASSRRTGYGYTF	TGTGCCAGTAGTCGGAGGACAGGCTATGGCTACACCTTC
TRBV7-6	NA	NA	TRBJ2-5	CASSRTENPQETQYF	TGTGCCAGCAGCCGTACAGAGAACCCCCAAGAGACCCAGTACTTC
TRBV7-2	NA	NA	TRBJ1-6	CASSLSQINSPLHF	TGTGCCAGCAGCCTCTCTCAGATTAATTCACCCCTCCACTTT
TRBV11-2	TRBD2	NA	TRBJ2-5	CASSANSGGVRETQYF	TGTGCCAGCAGCGCGAACAGCGGGGGGGTACGAGAGACCCAGTACTTC
TRBV28	TRBD1	NA	TRBJ1-1	CASSLPPGQGSTEAFF	TGTGCCAGCAGTTTGCCACCGGGACAGGGGAGCACTGAAGCTTTCTTT
TRBV7-9	TRBD2	NA	TRBJ2-7	CASSPSGRVIYEQYF	TGTGCCAGCAGTCCTAGCGGGAGAGTAATCTACGAGCAGTACTTC
TRBV9	TRBD2	NA	TRBJ2-5	CASSRGELAGGETQYF	TGTGCCAGCAGCAGAGGGGAACTAGCGGGAGGAGAGACCCAGTACTTC
TRBV6-5	NA	NA	TRBJ1-2	CASSYSNGYGYTF	TGTGCCAGCAGTTACTCGAACGGTTACGGCTACACCTTC
TRBV5-1	TRBD1	NA	TRBJ1-1	CASSSGTGRKDAEAFF	TGCGCCAGCAGCTCCGGGACAGGGAGAAAAGATGCTGAAGCTTTCTTT
TRBV3-1/TRBV3-2	TRBD1	NA	TRBJ1-2	CASSQGQGMAYGYTF	TGTGCCAGCAGCCAAGGACAGGGGATGGCCTATGGCTACACCTTC
TRBV5-8	NA	NA	TRBJ1-1	CASSLTGRNTEAFF	TGTGCCAGCAGCTTGACAGGGAGGAACACTGAAGCTTTCTTT
TRBV5-6	NA	few	TRBJ2-3	CASSFLGTQYF	TGTGCCAGCAGCTTCCTAGGTACGCAGTATTTT
TRBV6-1	NA	NA	TRBJ1-6	CASSDKLNSPLHF	TGTGCCAGCAGTGATAAACTGAATTCACCCCTCCACTTT
TRBV28	TRBD1	NA	TRBJ1-5	CASTPGGQGGSNQPQHF	TGTGCCAGCACCCCCGGAGGACAGGGTGGAAGCAATCAGCCCCAGCATTTT
TRBV6-4	TRBD2	NA	TRBJ2-1	CASSQGLTSYNEQFF	TGTGCCAGCAGCCAGGGACTAACCTCCTACAATGAGCAGTTCTTC
TRBV6-2/TRBV6-3	NA	NA	TRBJ2-1	CASSYSLWAGSYNEQFF	TGTGCCAGCAGTTACTCCCTCTGGGCAGGCTCCTACAATGAGCAGTTCTTC
TRBV19	NA	NA	TRBJ1-3	CASSIAGTGRNTIYF	TGTGCCAGTAGTATTGCGGGGACGGGGAGAAACACCATATATTTT
TRBV7-9	NA	NA	TRBJ1-1	CASSLPGLTEAFF	TGTGCCAGCAGCTTACCAGGCCTCACTGAAGCTTTCTTT
TRBV7-2	TRBD1	NA	TRBJ2-7	CASSLQGAPEEQYF	TGTGCCAGCAGCCTACAGGGGGCCCCTGAAGAGCAGTACTTC
TRBV18	NA	NA	TRBJ2-7	CASSPLQGGEQYF	TGTGCCAGCTCACCTCTACAAGGGGGCGAGCAGTACTTC
TRBV18	TRBD2	NA	TRBJ2-5	CASSTASGGQETQYF	TGTGCCAGCTCAACCGCTAGCGGGGGGCAAGAGACCCAGTACTTC
TRBV7-8	NA	hyperexpanded	TRBJ1-4	CASSAWSATNEKLFF	TGTGCCAGCAGCGCCTGGAGTGCAACTAATGAAAAACTGTTTTTT
TRBV3-1/TRBV3-2	TRBD1	few	TRBJ1-5	CASSQADRINQPQHF	TGTGCCAGCAGCCAAGCGGACAGGATCAATCAGCCCCAGCATTTT
TRBV7-9	TRBD1	NA	TRBJ1-3	CASSATGAGNTIYF	TGTGCCAGCAGCGCTACAGGGGCTGGAAACACCATATATTTT
TRBV19	TRBD1	once	TRBJ1-6	CASSLGQGIGNSPLHF	TGTGCCAGTTCCTTAGGACAGGGAATTGGGAATTCACCCCTCCACTTT
TRBV6-2/TRBV6-3	TRBD1	NA	TRBJ1-2	CASSRGQGSSLYGYTF	TGTGCCAGCAGTCGGGGACAGGGCTCTTCTCTCTATGGCTACACCTTC
TRBV7-8	NA	NA	TRBJ2-7	CASSTRDSVQYF	TGTGCCAGCAGCACTCGGGACTCGGTGCAGTACTTC
TRBV19	NA	NA	TRBJ1-5	CASSIEAQGYQPQHF	TGTGCCAGTAGTATAGAGGCCCAGGGCTATCAGCCCCAGCATTTT
TRBV5-1	NA	NA	TRBJ1-6	CASSFTSYDSPLHF	TGCGCCAGCAGCTTCACTAGCTACGATTCACCCCTCCACTTT
TRBV18	NA	NA	TRBJ2-7	CASSMGGAEQYF	TGTGCCAGCTCAATGGGGGGGGCCGAGCAGTACTTC
TRBV4-1	NA	NA	TRBJ1-1	CASSQVRRNTEAFF	TGCGCCAGCAGCCAGGTAAGGAGGAACACTGAAGCTTTCTTT
TRBV4-3	TRBD2	NA	TRBJ2-3	CASSQELTSGGLTDTQYF	TGCGCCAGCAGCCAAGAATTGACTAGCGGGGGTCTCACAGATACGCAGTATTTT
TRBV28	NA	NA	TRBJ1-6	CASSLPHSNSPLHF	TGTGCCAGCAGTTTACCCCACTCTAATTCACCCCTCCACTTT
TRBV6-5	TRBD2	NA	TRBJ2-1	CASTIAGSSNEQFF	TGTGCCAGCACCATAGCGGGAAGCAGTAATGAGCAGTTCTTC
TRBV7-9	TRBD1	NA	TRBJ2-3	CASREQGAPTDTQYF	TGTGCCAGCAGGGAACAGGGGGCCCCCACAGATACGCAGTATTTT